This TCR beta chain was recorded in a study of blood T cell repertoires in COVID-19. Study-level information: The study drew acute and convalescent COVID-19 samples from the United States, Italy and Spain. In each case, the material was cDNA or gDNA derived from T cells, B-cell-depleted T cells, or PBMCs.

This clone was seen a handful of times. Germline V gene sequence: CDR1 SGHNT, CDR2 YENEEA. The germline V and J ends were trimmed by 5 bases and 4 bases, with 13 bases remaining between them. The length of the CDR3 is 14 residues. Source study methods: Amplifying reference gene primers gave estimates of nucleated cell counts. Generated by immunoSEQ multiplex PCR, the TCRdb table keeps only in-frame clones and is missing some. The V and J calls and the clone size are those of that table, but D and trimming were determined from the DNA. The data show roughly 120,000 clones, just over 90% seen once. Sample: peripheral blood. This TCR was sampled from a human donor with active COVID-19. The donor label of this sample is uncertain. The V gene is TRBV11-3, the J gene TRBJ2-3; tentatively, D is TRBD1 (5 bases). CDR3 coding DNA: TGTGCCAGCAGCCGCTCAGGGTCTTCAGATACGCAGTATTTT. It encodes CASSRSGSSDTQYF.